The text below deals with one T cell receptor beta chain. The sample is drawn from a study of blood T cell repertoires in COVID-19. Across the study: T cells, B-cell-depleted T cells, or PBMCs provided the cDNA or gDNA that served as material.

Authors' data handling: Reference gene primers were amplified, and this amplification served to estimate nucleated cell counts. Here immunoSEQ multiplex PCR was the method, and the copy in TCRdb shows in-frame clones only, minus some. That table gives V, J and clone size, and the DNA gave D and trimming. The sample lists 200,000 to 250,000 clones; approximately 80% were seen once. Germline-derived CDR1 and CDR2 are ENHRY and SYGVKD. V was clipped by 6 bases and J by 6 bases, with 18 bases between them. The CDR3 extends over 15 amino acids. The TCR sequence derives from a woman of 80 years or more with acute or convalescent COVID-19. Sample: peripheral blood. This chain connects TRBV10-3 to TRBJ1-5; TRBD1 might be the D (5 bases). For the CDR3, the DNA is TGTGCCATCAGCCCCGGTCAGGGAGGGAGTCAGCCCCAGCATTTT. Translated: CAISPGQGGSQPQHF.